This record looks at one T cell receptor (beta chain) sequence and its context. This entry belongs to a study of OX40 agonist ivuxolimab in advanced cancers. Germline CDR1 reads MNHNS; CDR2 reads SASEGT. V was pared by 5 bases and J by 5 bases, with 6 bases between. The CDR3 has 11 residues. The assay was immunoSEQ multiplex PCR, and TCRdb's table has in-frame clones only and misses some. This sample has about 110,000 clones, with around nine tenths found just once. This sequence was found in an adult with an advanced solid tumor such as melanoma, head and neck, liver or kidney cancer. The chain combines TRBV6-1 with TRBJ2-5; D gene uncertain. The sample was CD4+ or CD8+ T cells sorted from blood, taken in a trial of the OX40 agonist ivuxolimab. In DNA, the CDR3 is TGTGCCAGCAGTTACGTGGAGACCCAGTACTTC. It is translated as CASSYVETQYF.